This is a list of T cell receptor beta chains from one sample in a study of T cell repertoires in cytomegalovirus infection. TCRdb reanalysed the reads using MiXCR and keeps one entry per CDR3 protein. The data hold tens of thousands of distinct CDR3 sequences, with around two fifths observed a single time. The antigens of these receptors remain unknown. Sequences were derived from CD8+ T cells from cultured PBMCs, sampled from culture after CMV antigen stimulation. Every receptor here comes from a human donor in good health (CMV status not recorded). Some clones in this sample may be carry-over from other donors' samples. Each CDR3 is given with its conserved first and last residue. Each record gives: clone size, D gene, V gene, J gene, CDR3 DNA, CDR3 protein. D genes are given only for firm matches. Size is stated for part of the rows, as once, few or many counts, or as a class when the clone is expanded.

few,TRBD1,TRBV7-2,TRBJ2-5,TGTGCCAGCAGCTTAGAAGGGGGACAGAGGGTGGGGCAAGAGACCCAGTACTTC,CASSLEGGQRVGQETQYF
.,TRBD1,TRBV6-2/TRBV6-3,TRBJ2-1,TGTGCCAGCAACAGGGGAGCATCCTCCTACAATGAGCAGTTCTTC,CASNRGASSYNEQFF
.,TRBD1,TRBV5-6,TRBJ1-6,TGTGCCAGCAGCTTACCTCCGGGACAGGGTACGAGGGGTTCACCCCTCCACTTT,CASSLPPGQGTRGSPLHF
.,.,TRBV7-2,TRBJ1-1,TGTGCCAGCAGCTTAGGGGCCGTCGTGGGGAACACTGAAGCTTTCTTT,CASSLGAVVGNTEAFF
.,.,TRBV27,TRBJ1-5,TGTGCCAGCAACCCGGGAGGGCCGGGCCGGCAGCCCCAGCATTTT,CASNPGGPGRQPQHF
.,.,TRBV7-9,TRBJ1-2,TGTGCCAGCACCTCACCCCGGGGCCTGGGTGGCTACACCTTC,CASTSPRGLGGYTF
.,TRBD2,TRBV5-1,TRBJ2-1,TGCGCCAGCAGTTCTGGACTAGCTCCCACCTACAATGAGCAGTTCTTC,CASSSGLAPTYNEQFF
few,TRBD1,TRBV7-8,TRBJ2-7,TGTGCCAGCAGTTCCGTGGTCGGGACAGGACCCTACGAGCAGTACTTC,CASSSVVGTGPYEQYF
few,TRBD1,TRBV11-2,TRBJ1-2,TGTGCCAGCAGCTTAGGACAGGGGTCTATCTATGGCTACACCTTC,CASSLGQGSIYGYTF
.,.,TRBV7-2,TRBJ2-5,TGTGCCAGCAGCTCCTCTAGCTGGGGGGAGACCCAGTACTTC,CASSSSSWGETQYF
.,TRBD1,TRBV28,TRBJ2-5,TGTGCCAGCAGTCCTCCGGGACAGGGTGGAGAGACCCAGTACTTC,CASSPPGQGGETQYF
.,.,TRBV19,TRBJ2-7,TGTGCCAGTAGTACACGAGAGGGGCGGGAGCAGTACTTC,CASSTREGREQYF
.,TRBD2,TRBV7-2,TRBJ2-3,TGTGCCAGCAGCTTTCATAGCGGGGGGTCTTTCACAGATACGCAGTATTTT,CASSFHSGGSFTDTQYF